A selection of T cell receptor beta chains follows, all from one sample in a study of blood T cells in healthy people across ages. TCRdb called the 5' RACE reads again in MiXCR, with one record for every CDR3 protein. Of a few hundred thousand distinct CDR3 sequences listed, more than 45% are singletons. Sample: blood. These receptors were collected from a man in his fifties or sixties in good health. Each CDR3 is given without its conserved first and last residue.

v_call	j_call	cdr3_aa
TRBV6-5	TRBJ2-3	ASSGLAGTLDTQY
TRBV5-1	TRBJ1-1	ASSLDGQGNTEAF
TRBV20-1	TRBJ2-5	SATSGRANEQY
TRBV29-1	TRBJ2-7	SVVGQPSYEQY
TRBV28	TRBJ1-2	ASSTGPGGYT
TRBV4-2	TRBJ1-5	ASSQEGSGQPQH
TRBV5-1	TRBJ2-1	ASSLDRQYNEQF
TRBV20-1	TRBJ1-1	SALYREGYLGTEAF
TRBV25-1	TRBJ2-5	ASFGLETQY
TRBV20-1	TRBJ2-7	SASTGHGSYEQY
TRBV5-6	TRBJ2-3	ASSLSGSTSGSWADTQY
TRBV29-1	TRBJ2-7	SVAPGTGSYEQY
TRBV3-1	-	ASSQGNRETQY
TRBV28	TRBJ2-7	ASSFLGTGGPSYEQY
TRBV20-1	TRBJ2-1	SASGVVPNEQF
TRBV6-2/TRBV6-3	TRBJ1-6	ASSYVQGNSPLH
TRBV30	TRBJ1-2	AWSPWGRLYGYT
TRBV20-1	TRBJ1-6	SAKTGYGNSPLH
TRBV4-3	TRBJ2-7	ASSPQTEGVEDEQY
TRBV12-3/TRBV12-4	TRBJ2-3	ASSLAGGPPDTQY
TRBV11-2	TRBJ1-2	ASSLLGTRDGYT
TRBV28	TRBJ1-2	ASSQFRGTGINYGYT
TRBV4-1	TRBJ2-5	ASSPRSWRLREQY
TRBV28	TRBJ2-1	ASGQGKGYNEQF
TRBV6-6	TRBJ1-4	ASSSPNEKLF
TRBV6-6	TRBJ1-2	ASSSPGGAGGYT
TRBV28	TRBJ2-1	ASSLGASYEQF
TRBV6-2/TRBV6-3	TRBJ2-1	ATRRDNSYNEQF
TRBV6-2/TRBV6-3	TRBJ2-3	ASSPGLDFADTQY
TRBV24-1	TRBJ2-7	ATHVRGPGYEQY
TRBV6-4	TRBJ1-6	ASREQGSRSPLH
TRBV10-3	TRBJ2-3	SAAEAGETDTQY
TRBV6-1	TRBJ1-5	ASSEYAGSAGNQPQH
TRBV20-1	TRBJ2-6	SAHPGTGFAGANVLT
TRBV5-1	TRBJ2-1	ASRPSGGGPGNGQF
TRBV5-6	TRBJ2-3	ASTYARTPTDTQY
TRBV6-1	TRBJ1-6	ASSETWGASPLH
TRBV11-2	TRBJ2-3	ASSLFSGYSTDTQY
TRBV6-5	TRBJ2-2	ASSYSIGTLRGTGELF
TRBV20-1	TRBJ2-3	SALAEGGDTQY
TRBV20-1	TRBJ2-7	SARDVRATSYEQY
TRBV2	TRBJ1-1	AISSDSGVEAF
TRBV4-2	TRBJ2-6	ASSQDPWTGSAGTGANVLT
TRBV7-2	TRBJ2-7	ASSPGGVRGEQY
TRBV6-5	TRBJ2-7	ASGGRGHNEQY
TRBV6-5	TRBJ2-3	ASSPSAGGGTDTQY
TRBV6-6	TRBJ1-2	ASSYSGEDYGYT